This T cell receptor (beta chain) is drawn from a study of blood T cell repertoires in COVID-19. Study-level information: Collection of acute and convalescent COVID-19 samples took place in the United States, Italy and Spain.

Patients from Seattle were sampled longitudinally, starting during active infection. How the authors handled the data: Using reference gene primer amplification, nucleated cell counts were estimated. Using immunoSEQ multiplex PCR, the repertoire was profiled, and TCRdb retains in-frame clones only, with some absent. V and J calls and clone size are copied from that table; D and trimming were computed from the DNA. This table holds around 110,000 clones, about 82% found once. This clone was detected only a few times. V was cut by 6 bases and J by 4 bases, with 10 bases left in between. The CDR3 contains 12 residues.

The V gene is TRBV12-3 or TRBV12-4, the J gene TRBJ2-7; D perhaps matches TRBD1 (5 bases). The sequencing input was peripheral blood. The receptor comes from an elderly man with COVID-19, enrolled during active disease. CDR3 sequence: CASSSQGYEQYF. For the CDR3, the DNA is TGTGCCAGCAGCTCTCAGGGTTACGAGCAGTACTTC.